What follows are 12 T cell receptor beta chains derived from one specimen sequenced in a study of T cells in Graves' hyperthyroidism and ophthalmopathy. Regions amplified from RNA transcripts were the TCR beta CDR3 regions. First-round RT-PCR of the TCR CDR3 relied on the HTBI primer set. TCRdb analysed the multiplex PCR reads with MiXCR anew, one entry per CDR3 protein. The sample holds approximately 710,000 distinct CDR3 sequences; about 18% are singletons and the top ten take around a sixth. Sequenced: blood. Receptors originate from a man aged 50 to 60 with Graves' hyperthyroidism.

There are many counts of this clonotype. This chain connects TRBV2 to TRBJ1-2; 11 positions match TRBD1. V lost 7 bases, J lost 7 bases, and 5 bases stayed unmatched. The CDR3 sequence is 13 residues long. Germline V gene data show CDR1 as SNHLY and CDR2 as FYNNEI. In DNA, the CDR3 is TGTGCCAGCATTGGACAGGGGGCTGGTGGCTACACCTTC. It yields the protein CASIGQGAGGYTF.

CDR3 amino acids: CSASDRGETQYF. CDR3 DNA: TGCAGTGCTTCAGACAGGGGGGAGACCCAGTACTTC. V is TRBV20-1 and J is TRBJ2-5; 9 bases agree with TRBD1. The CDR3 is made up of 12 amino acids. The ends lost 5 bases at V and 5 bases at J; junction bases unmatched: 3. Germline V lookup: CDR1 DFQATT, CDR2 SNEGSKA (reference sequence).

This clonotype was seen at least ten times. The gene calls are TRBV30 and TRBJ2-7; D is tentatively TRBD1 or TRBD2 (5 bases each). The length of the CDR3 is 14 residues. CDR1 is GTSNPN, CDR2 SVGIG, per germline (reference sequence). The V end was cut by 2 bases, the J end by 3 bases, with 14 bases between. CDR3 sequence (DNA): TGTGCCTGGAGTCGATCGGGACCGCTCTACGAGCAGTACTTC. It specifies CAWSRSGPLYEQYF.

This clonotype was recorded many times. The chain has TRBV29-1 and TRBJ2-5; D may correspond to TRBD1 or TRBD2 (5 bases each). V was pared by 3 bases and J by 3 bases, with 8 bases between. This CDR3 is built from 12 residues. CDR1 is SQVTM and CDR2 is ANQGSEA in the germline V gene. Here the CDR3 reads CSVDRGEETQYF. CDR3 sequence (DNA): TGCAGCGTTGATAGGGGAGAAGAGACCCAGTACTTC.

This clonotype was seen repeatedly, ten times or more. The rearrangement uses TRBV7-8 and TRBJ2-7; D is undetermined. This CDR3 spans 15 amino acids. Trimming cost V 4 bases and J 0 bases, with 13 bases left between them. Germline-derived CDR1 and CDR2 are SGHVS and FQNEAQ. CDR3 amino acids: CASSSSAFSSYEQYF. CDR3 sequence (DNA): TGTGCCAGCAGCTCCTCGGCGTTCAGCTCCTACGAGCAGTACTTC. Based on the CDR3 plus reference TRBV7-8 and TRBJ2-7, the full variable domain is GAGVSQSPRYKVAKRGQDVALRCDPISGHVSLFWYQQALGQGPEFLTYFQNEAQLDKSGLPSDRFFAERPEGSVSTLKIQRTQQEDSAVYLCASSSSAFSSYEQYFGPGTRLTVT.

The chain employs TRBV19 and TRBJ1-5; D unclear. There are 15 residues in the CDR3. Germline V CDR1 and CDR2: LNHDA, SQIVND (reference sequence). The ends were cut back, 4 bases at V and 4 bases at J, with 14 bases in the middle. CDR3 amino acids: CASSTVLRVNQPQHF. The DNA for the CDR3 is TGTGCCAGTAGTACCGTACTTCGGGTGAATCAGCCCCAGCATTTT.

A few counts support this clonotype. This chain connects TRBV2 to TRBJ2-7; 10 nucleotides align to TRBD2. Per the germline V gene, CDR1 is SNHLY and CDR2 is FYNNEI. The CDR3 is 14 amino acids. V trimming: 3 bases; J trimming: 10 bases; junction bases outside the gene matches: 9. CDR3 bases: TGTGCCAGCAGTGAGGCGCTAGCGGGGGCGAGCCAGTACTTC. This gives the protein CASSEALAGASQYF. The whole variable domain, filled in from reference TRBV2 and TRBJ2-7, reads EPEVTQTPSHQVTQMGQEVILRCVPISNHLYFYWYRQILGQKVEFLVSFYNNEISEKSEIFDDQFSVERPDGSNFTLKIRSTKLEDSAMYFCASSEALAGASQYFGPGTRLTVT.

This chain joins TRBV10-3 and TRBJ2-2; 12 bases are a match to TRBD1. Germline CDR1 is ENHRY and CDR2 is SYGVKD. The CDR3 is 17 amino acids. J was trimmed by 4 bases and V by 0 bases; bases with no gene match: 3. CDR3 residues: CAISESGTGGGTGELFF. The CDR3 DNA sequence: TGTGCCATCAGTGAGTCCGGGACAGGGGGCGGCACCGGGGAGCTGTTTTTT.

The chain employs TRBV27 and TRBJ1-2; TRBD1 might be the D (6 bases). Germline CDR1 MNHEY, CDR2 SMNVEV (reference sequence). The CDR3 totals 16 residues. V gave up 4 bases and J gave up 4 bases, with 19 bases separating them. The CDR3 loop is CASSSNREGGFYGYTF. The CDR3 DNA reads as TGTGCCAGCAGTTCGAATCGTGAGGGGGGCTTCTATGGCTACACCTTC.

In this sample, this clonotype turned up many times. CDR3 sequence (DNA): TGTGCCAGCACCTATCGCCGGGACAGGGTTTCTGGCTACACCTTC. Translating gives CASTYRRDRVSGYTF. V gene TRBV28 combines with J gene TRBJ1-2; 9 bases fit TRBD1. This CDR3 spans 15 amino acids. V dropped 7 bases and J dropped 7; count of bases not matched to a gene: 13. Per germline, CDR1 MDHEN and CDR2 SYDVKM.

This clonotype was seen repeatedly, ten times or more. The chain combines TRBV2 with TRBJ2-1, with TRBD2 matching over 10 bases. Germline V gene sequence: CDR1 SNHLY, CDR2 FYNNEI. J was trimmed by 4 bases and V by 6 bases; bases with no gene match: 3. This CDR3 contains 14 residues. CDR3 coding DNA: TGTGCCAGCAGATCTAGCGGGGGTTACAATGAGCAGTTCTTC. It codes for CASRSSGGYNEQFF.

This clonotype was picked up many times. This rearrangement joins TRBV5-1 to TRBJ2-3; TRBD2 matches 14 bases. CDR3 length equals 17 residues. The trim removed 6 bases at V and 4 bases at J, leaving 10 bases unmatched. The germline V gene encodes CDR1 SGHRS and CDR2 YFSETQ. The CDR3: CASTSGTSGRRADTQYF. The DNA for the CDR3 is TGCGCCAGCACCTCCGGGACTAGCGGGAGAAGGGCAGATACGCAGTATTTT.